This T cell receptor beta chain derives from a study of cytomegalovirus exposure and HLA in healthy donors. Of note for this clone: As yet, its antigen is unknown.

The PCR made use of 60 Vbeta and 13 Jbeta primers. This table comes from immunoSEQ multiplex PCR, and its TCRdb copy is limited to in-frame clones, with some not included. Counted here are 85,000 to 100,000 clones, 90% occurring once; the ten biggest clones make up under 2.5%. Study-wide findings and caveats: In a later analysis, at a false discovery rate of 0.05, approximately 16,000 TCR beta sequences were associated with HLA alleles. Cytomegalovirus-associated TCR beta chains were listed, numbering some 150.

V dropped 0 bases and J dropped 7 bases, with 10 bases sitting between them. The CDR3 length is 15 residues. From germline, CDR1 is LNHNV and CDR2 YYDKDF (reference sequence). The chain uses TRBV15 and TRBJ1-6; maybe TRBD1 (5 bases). The source is a young man in good health and CMV-seronegative. The sample consisted of PBMCs. DNA for the CDR3: TGTGCCACCAGCAGAGACAGGGCTTTGAATTCACCCCTCCACTTT. Its translation is CATSRDRALNSPLHF.